This TCR beta chain is drawn from a study of shared clonotypes between healthy human individuals. Study information: The cohort had two women and a few men, ages 18 to 49.

TCRdb keeps only in-frame clones here, not all; method: immunoSEQ multiplex PCR. The repertoire holds about 500,000 clones, roughly 80% seen once, with 12% in the top ten. There were no recent acute infections or vaccinations among the donors, who were healthy HIV-negative adults. Genomic DNA for unsorted samples was obtained from tens of millions of PBMCs. Germline CDR1 is LGHNA and CDR2 is YSLEER. The CDR3 runs 15 residues. V shed 0 bases and J shed 5 bases, with 13 bases lying between them. This receptor was obtained from a middle-aged woman in good health. Some clones in this sample may be carry-over from other donors' samples. Sequencing input: PBMCs. V gene TRBV4-3 combines with J gene TRBJ1-2, with a tentative D call TRBD1 (5 bases). In DNA, the CDR3 is TGCGCCAGCAGCCAAGAGTGGCGGGGGACTTATGGCTACACCTTC. Amino acids: CASSQEWRGTYGYTF.